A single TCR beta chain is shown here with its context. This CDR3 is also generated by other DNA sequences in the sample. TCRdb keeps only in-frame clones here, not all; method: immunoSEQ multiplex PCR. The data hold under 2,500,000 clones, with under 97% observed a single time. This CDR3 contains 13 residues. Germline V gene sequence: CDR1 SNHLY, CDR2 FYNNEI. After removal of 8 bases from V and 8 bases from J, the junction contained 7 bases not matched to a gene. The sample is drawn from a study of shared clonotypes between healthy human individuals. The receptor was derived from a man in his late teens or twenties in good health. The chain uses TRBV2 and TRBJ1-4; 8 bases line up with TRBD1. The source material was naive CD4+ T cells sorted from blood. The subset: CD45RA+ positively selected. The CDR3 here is CASGSGTGEKLFF. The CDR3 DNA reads TGTGCCAGCGGCTCCGGGACAGGCGAAAAACTGTTTTTT. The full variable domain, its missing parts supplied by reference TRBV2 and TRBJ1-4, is EPEVTQTPSHQVTQMGQEVILRCVPISNHLYFYWYRQILGQKVEFLVSFYNNEISEKSEIFDDQFSVERPDGSNFTLKIRSTKLEDSAMYFCASGSGTGEKLFFGSGTQLSVL.